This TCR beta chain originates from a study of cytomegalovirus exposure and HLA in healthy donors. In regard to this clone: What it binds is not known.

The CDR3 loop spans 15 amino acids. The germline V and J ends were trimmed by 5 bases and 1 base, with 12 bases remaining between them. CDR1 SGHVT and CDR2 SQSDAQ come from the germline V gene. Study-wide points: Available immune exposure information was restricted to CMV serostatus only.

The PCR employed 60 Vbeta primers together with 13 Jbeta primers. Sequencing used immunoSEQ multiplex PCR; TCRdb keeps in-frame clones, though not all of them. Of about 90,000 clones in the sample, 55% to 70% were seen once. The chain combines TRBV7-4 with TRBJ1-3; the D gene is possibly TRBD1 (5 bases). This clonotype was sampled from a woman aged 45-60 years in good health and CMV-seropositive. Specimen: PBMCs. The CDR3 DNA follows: TGTGCCAGCAGCCGGGACTTGGAGTCTGGAAACACCATATATTTT. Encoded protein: CASSRDLESGNTIYF.